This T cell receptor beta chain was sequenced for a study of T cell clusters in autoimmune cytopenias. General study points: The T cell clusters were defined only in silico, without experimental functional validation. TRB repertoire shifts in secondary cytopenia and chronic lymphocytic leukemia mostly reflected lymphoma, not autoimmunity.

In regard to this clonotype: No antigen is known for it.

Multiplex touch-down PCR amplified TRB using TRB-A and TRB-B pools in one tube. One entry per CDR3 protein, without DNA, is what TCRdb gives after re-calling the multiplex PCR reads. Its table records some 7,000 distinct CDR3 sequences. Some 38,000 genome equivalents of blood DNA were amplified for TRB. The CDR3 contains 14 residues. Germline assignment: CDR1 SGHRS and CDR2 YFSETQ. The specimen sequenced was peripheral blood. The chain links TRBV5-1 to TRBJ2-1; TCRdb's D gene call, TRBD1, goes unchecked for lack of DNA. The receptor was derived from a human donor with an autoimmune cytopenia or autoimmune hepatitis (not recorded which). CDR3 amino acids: CASSFYREYNEQFF. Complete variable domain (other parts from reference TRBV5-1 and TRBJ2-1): KAGVTQTPRYLIKTRGQQVTLSCSPISGHRSVSWYQQTPGQGLQFLFEYFSETQRNKGNFPGRFSGRQFSNSRSEMNVSTLELGDSALYLCASSFYREYNEQFFGPGTRLTVL.